This T cell receptor (beta chain) was retrieved from a study of T cells in Graves' hyperthyroidism and ophthalmopathy. Researchers took RNA transcripts and amplified the TCR beta CDR3 regions from them. HTBI primers were the set used in a first-round RT-PCR of the TCR CDR3. In TCRdb, the multiplex PCR reads were re-called with MiXCR into one record per CDR3 protein. The sample consists of hundreds of thousands of distinct CDR3 sequences, approximately 15% of them appearing once. Trimming removed 0 bases from V and 3 bases from J, with 9 bases in between. This CDR3 contains 14 residues. CDR1 is MNHEY and CDR2 is SVGAGI in the germline V gene.

The sequence was obtained from a woman aged 18-35 years with Graves' hyperthyroidism. What was sequenced was blood. This chain links TRBV6-5 with TRBJ2-7; D not certain. CDR3 bases: TGTGCCAGCAGTTACTCGATGGCGGACTACGAGCAGTACTTC. It codes for CASSYSMADYEQYF.